This entry is about one T cell receptor beta chain. Its antigen is not identified. This record comes from a study of beta chain features in type 1 diabetes. Study-level points and caveats: Reduced insertions and increased deletions marked VDJ junctions in type 1 diabetes patients.

Expressed TCRB transcripts were sequenced because the entire RNA isolate underwent reverse transcription. Sequenced by immunoSEQ multiplex PCR; TCRdb stores in-frame clones only, minus some. The sample includes some 900,000 clones, roughly 15% of them seen just once. Germline loops: CDR1 MNHNY, CDR2 SVGAGI (reference sequence). The CDR3 is 15 amino acids. The V end lost 3 bases, the J end lost 0 bases, and 11 bases lay between the germline ends. Averaging approximately 120 mL, one heparinised blood draw came from each individual donor. Material: naive CD4+ T cells from blood. This chain connects TRBV6-6 to TRBJ1-1, with D hard to call. The sequence came from a woman aged 18 to 35 in good health. The CDR3 loop reads CASSYGRRMNTEAFF. CDR3 DNA sequence: TGTGCCAGCAGTTATGGACGCCGGATGAACACTGAAGCTTTCTTT.